This paragraph covers one T cell receptor beta chain sequence. The antigen is not known. A read error may account for a junction end that differs from germline. Germline CDR1 is MDHEN and CDR2 is SYDVKM. The CDR3 spans 15 residues. The study, taken as a whole, reports: Tumor memory CD4+ T cell TCR gene usage clustered with blood and lymph node memory CD4+ cells and lymph node naive CD4+ cells. Larger-cohort validation covered only one TCR beta V-J rearrangement.

TCRdb ran MiXCR on the 5' RACE reads and lists one entry per CDR3 protein. The sample lists tens of thousands of distinct CDR3 sequences; roughly a quarter were seen once. Memory CD4+ T cells were sorted as CD4+CD45RO+CD25- cells. The chain uses TRBV28 and TRBJ2-5; weak D call: TRBD1 (5 bases). The clonotype was recovered from a female donor with breast cancer. Sequencing input: memory CD4+ T cells sorted from blood. Stated subset: memory CD4+ T cells, CD4+CD45RO+CD25-. CDR3: CANSLMQRGPETQYF. The CDR3 DNA follows: TGTGCCAACAGTTTAATGCAAAGGGGCCCGGAGACCCAGTACTTC.